A selection of T cell receptor beta chains follows, all from one sample in a study of neurological immune-mediated disorders. TCRdb processed the 5' RACE reads anew with MiXCR; each CDR3 protein has one entry. The sample shows 55,000 to 75,000 distinct CDR3 sequences, 2% to 2.5% of them seen only once. What was sequenced was PBMCs. These receptors all stem from a man aged 50 to 59 with multiple sclerosis. The CDR3 runs from the conserved cysteine through the conserved F or W. A D gene is named only where the DNA matches it firmly. Clone size appears in some rows only: once, few, many, or a class for an expanded clone.

clone_size: many
j_call: TRBJ2-1
d_call: TRBD1
v_call: TRBV6-2/TRBV6-3
cdr3_aa: CASSYWGQGGNEQFF
cdr3_nt: TGTGCCAGCAGTTACTGGGGACAGGGAGGCAATGAGCAGTTCTTC

clone_size: many
j_call: TRBJ2-7
d_call: .
v_call: TRBV5-1
cdr3_aa: CASSLAREQYF
cdr3_nt: TGCGCCAGCAGCTTGGCCCGTGAGCAGTACTTC

clone_size: many
j_call: TRBJ1-6
d_call: .
v_call: TRBV7-2
cdr3_aa: CASSLQNSPLHF
cdr3_nt: TGTGCCAGCAGCTTACAAAATTCACCCCTCCACTTT

clone_size: many
j_call: TRBJ2-2
d_call: TRBD1
v_call: TRBV6-6
cdr3_aa: CASSSQDRTTGELFF
cdr3_nt: TGTGCCAGCAGTTCCCAGGACAGGACGACCGGGGAGCTGTTTTTT

clone_size: few
j_call: TRBJ1-3
d_call: .
v_call: TRBV20-1
cdr3_aa: CSAAPGGSSGNTIYF
cdr3_nt: TGCAGTGCAGCCCCGGGTGGGAGCTCTGGAAACACCATATATTTT

clone_size: many
j_call: TRBJ2-1
d_call: .
v_call: TRBV29-1
cdr3_aa: CSAGYLIGDEQFF
cdr3_nt: TGCAGCGCTGGGTACCTAATTGGTGATGAGCAGTTCTTC

clone_size: many
j_call: TRBJ2-3
d_call: .
v_call: TRBV20-1
cdr3_aa: CSARGRTDTQYF
cdr3_nt: TGCAGTGCTAGGGGAAGGACAGATACGCAGTATTTT

clone_size: many
j_call: TRBJ1-4
d_call: .
v_call: TRBV6-5
cdr3_aa: CASRITTRGEKLFF
cdr3_nt: TGTGCCAGCAGGATAACTACAAGGGGTGAAAAACTGTTTTTT

clone_size: many
j_call: TRBJ1-1
d_call: .
v_call: TRBV30
cdr3_aa: CAWRRLNTEAFF
cdr3_nt: TGTGCCTGGCGTCGATTGAACACTGAAGCTTTCTTT

clone_size: many
j_call: TRBJ1-3
d_call: .
v_call: TRBV4-2
cdr3_aa: CASTLENRVDSGNTIYF
cdr3_nt: TGTGCCAGCACCCTCGAGAACAGGGTAGACTCTGGAAACACCATATATTTT

clone_size: many
j_call: TRBJ2-5
d_call: .
v_call: TRBV5-1
cdr3_aa: CASSLNLQETQYF
cdr3_nt: TGCGCCAGCAGCTTGAACTTACAAGAGACCCAGTACTTC

clone_size: .
j_call: TRBJ2-3
d_call: TRBD2
v_call: TRBV18
cdr3_aa: CASSPLGTSGVTDTQYF
cdr3_nt: TGTGCCAGCTCACCCCTAGGGACTAGCGGGGTAACAGATACGCAGTATTTT

clone_size: many
j_call: TRBJ1-2
d_call: TRBD1
v_call: TRBV6-5
cdr3_aa: CASRSPGRGPYGYTF
cdr3_nt: TGTGCCAGCAGATCCCCGGGGAGGGGGCCCTATGGCTACACCTTC

clone_size: many
j_call: TRBJ2-1
d_call: TRBD2
v_call: TRBV20-1
cdr3_aa: CSARGGLAGYNEQFF
cdr3_nt: TGCAGTGCTAGAGGGGGTCTAGCGGGTTACAATGAGCAGTTCTTC

clone_size: many
j_call: TRBJ1-1
d_call: .
v_call: TRBV4-2
cdr3_aa: CASSQDIGAGEAFF
cdr3_nt: TGTGCCAGCAGCCAAGATATAGGGGCAGGTGAAGCTTTCTTT

clone_size: many
j_call: TRBJ2-1
d_call: TRBD2
v_call: TRBV7-3
cdr3_aa: CASSRGESVGEQFF
cdr3_nt: TGTGCCAGCAGCCGGGGGGAGTCGGTCGGTGAGCAGTTCTTC

clone_size: many
j_call: TRBJ2-7
d_call: TRBD1
v_call: TRBV6-5
cdr3_aa: CASRQGHTYEQYF
cdr3_nt: TGTGCCAGCCGACAGGGTCACACCTACGAGCAGTACTTC

clone_size: many
j_call: TRBJ2-7
d_call: TRBD1
v_call: TRBV24-1
cdr3_aa: CATRSGTAYEQYF
cdr3_nt: TGTGCCACCAGGTCCGGGACAGCCTACGAGCAGTACTTC

clone_size: many
j_call: TRBJ2-5
d_call: .
v_call: TRBV29-1
cdr3_aa: CSVEFWGAGGETQYF
cdr3_nt: TGCAGCGTTGAATTCTGGGGGGCTGGAGGAGAGACCCAGTACTTC

clone_size: many
j_call: TRBJ1-6
d_call: .
v_call: TRBV7-2
cdr3_aa: CAIDQDASPLHF
cdr3_nt: TGTGCCATCGACCAGGACGCCTCACCCCTCCACTTT

clone_size: many
j_call: TRBJ2-7
d_call: TRBD1
v_call: TRBV10-3
cdr3_aa: CAISADRDRPWEQYF
cdr3_nt: TGTGCCATCAGTGCCGACCGGGACAGACCATGGGAGCAGTACTTC

clone_size: many
j_call: TRBJ2-7
d_call: .
v_call: TRBV7-2
cdr3_aa: CASSLDRRYVYEQYF
cdr3_nt: TGTGCCAGCAGCCTAGACAGGCGCTATGTCTACGAGCAGTACTTC

clone_size: .
j_call: TRBJ2-1
d_call: TRBD1
v_call: TRBV3-1
cdr3_aa: CASSQAVGTDNEQFF
cdr3_nt: TGTGCCAGCAGCCAAGCTGTAGGGACAGACAATGAGCAGTTCTTC

clone_size: many
j_call: TRBJ2-6
d_call: .
v_call: TRBV4-3
cdr3_aa: CASSQEGESAGANVLTF
cdr3_nt: TGCGCCAGCAGCCAAGAGGGAGAGTCTGCAGGGGCCAACGTCCTGACTTTC

clone_size: many
j_call: TRBJ2-5
d_call: .
v_call: TRBV7-9
cdr3_aa: CASSFTSRETQYF
cdr3_nt: TGTGCCAGCAGCTTTACTAGCCGGGAGACCCAGTACTTC

clone_size: many
j_call: TRBJ2-1
d_call: .
v_call: TRBV12-3/TRBV12-4
cdr3_aa: CASRPALGEQFF
cdr3_nt: TGTGCCAGCAGACCGGCCTTAGGTGAGCAGTTCTTC

clone_size: many
j_call: TRBJ2-7
d_call: .
v_call: TRBV7-8
cdr3_aa: CASSLGGGDEQYF
cdr3_nt: TGTGCCAGCAGCTTGGGGGGAGGCGACGAGCAGTACTTC

clone_size: many
j_call: TRBJ2-3
d_call: .
v_call: TRBV12-3/TRBV12-4
cdr3_aa: CASSFRAVTDTQYF
cdr3_nt: TGTGCCAGCAGTTTCAGAGCAGTCACAGATACGCAGTATTTT

clone_size: many
j_call: TRBJ2-7
d_call: .
v_call: TRBV7-9
cdr3_aa: CASSLAGPNYEQYF
cdr3_nt: TGTGCCAGCAGCTTGGCAGGCCCCAACTACGAGCAGTACTTC

clone_size: many
j_call: TRBJ1-4
d_call: .
v_call: TRBV20-1
cdr3_aa: CSASDLGDEKLFF
cdr3_nt: TGCAGTGCTAGTGATCTAGGAGATGAAAAACTGTTTTTT

clone_size: many
j_call: TRBJ1-2
d_call: TRBD1
v_call: TRBV20-1
cdr3_aa: CSARSGQAAGYTF
cdr3_nt: TGCAGTGCTAGATCGGGACAGGCCGCTGGCTACACCTTC

clone_size: few
j_call: TRBJ1-2
d_call: .
v_call: TRBV4-1
cdr3_aa: CASSQIMTENYGYTF
cdr3_nt: TGCGCCAGCAGCCAAATAATGACAGAGAACTATGGCTACACCTTC

clone_size: many
j_call: TRBJ2-1
d_call: .
v_call: TRBV9
cdr3_aa: CASSVDGGVGEQFF
cdr3_nt: TGTGCCAGCAGCGTAGATGGCGGGGTTGGTGAGCAGTTCTTC

clone_size: many
j_call: TRBJ1-1
d_call: TRBD1
v_call: TRBV5-1
cdr3_aa: CASRPQQGSNTEAFF
cdr3_nt: TGCGCCAGCAGACCACAACAGGGGTCCAACACTGAAGCTTTCTTT

clone_size: many
j_call: TRBJ1-3
d_call: .
v_call: TRBV9
cdr3_aa: CASSAQSGISGNTIYF
cdr3_nt: TGTGCCAGCAGCGCCCAATCAGGGATCTCTGGAAACACCATATATTTT

clone_size: few
j_call: TRBJ2-1
d_call: TRBD1
v_call: TRBV20-1
cdr3_aa: CSARDLDRDYNEQFF
cdr3_nt: TGCAGTGCTAGAGATCTGGACAGGGACTACAATGAGCAGTTCTTC

clone_size: many
j_call: TRBJ2-2
d_call: TRBD2
v_call: TRBV7-2
cdr3_aa: CASSPDLAGGPGELFF
cdr3_nt: TGTGCCAGCAGCCCAGACCTAGCGGGGGGGCCCGGGGAGCTGTTTTTT

clone_size: many
j_call: TRBJ1-4
d_call: .
v_call: TRBV20-1
cdr3_aa: CSATDRVTNEKLFF
cdr3_nt: TGCAGTGCTACCGACCGAGTAACTAATGAAAAACTGTTTTTT

clone_size: many
j_call: TRBJ1-5
d_call: .
v_call: TRBV15
cdr3_aa: CATSRERTTQGSNQPQHF
cdr3_nt: TGTGCCACCAGCAGAGAACGTACCACTCAGGGTAGCAATCAGCCCCAGCATTTT

clone_size: many
j_call: TRBJ2-1
d_call: TRBD2
v_call: TRBV10-3
cdr3_aa: CAIRSTSGNEQFF
cdr3_nt: TGTGCCATCCGAAGTACTAGCGGCAATGAGCAGTTCTTC

clone_size: many
j_call: TRBJ1-2
d_call: .
v_call: TRBV12-3/TRBV12-4
cdr3_aa: CASSPTGSRGYTF
cdr3_nt: TGTGCCAGCAGCCCAACAGGGTCTCGTGGCTACACCTTC

clone_size: many
j_call: TRBJ1-3
d_call: .
v_call: TRBV7-6
cdr3_aa: CASSPRGGLGNTIYF
cdr3_nt: TGTGCCAGCAGCCCCAGAGGAGGGCTCGGAAACACCATATATTTT

clone_size: many
j_call: TRBJ2-5
d_call: .
v_call: TRBV7-2
cdr3_aa: CASSFQGVETQYF
cdr3_nt: TGTGCCAGCAGCTTTCAAGGTGTAGAGACCCAGTACTTC

clone_size: few
j_call: TRBJ2-3
d_call: .
v_call: TRBV7-8
cdr3_aa: CASEGPGSWTQYF
cdr3_nt: TGTGCCAGCGAGGGCCCTGGCAGTTGGACGCAGTATTTT

clone_size: many
j_call: TRBJ1-6
d_call: .
v_call: TRBV20-1
cdr3_aa: CSARDTGNSPLHF
cdr3_nt: TGCAGTGCTAGAGATACCGGGAATTCACCCCTCCACTTT

clone_size: few
j_call: TRBJ2-2
d_call: .
v_call: TRBV19
cdr3_aa: CAYRDRNTGELFF
cdr3_nt: TGTGCCTACCGGGATCGGAACACCGGGGAGCTGTTTTTT

clone_size: many
j_call: TRBJ1-1
d_call: TRBD1
v_call: TRBV3-1
cdr3_aa: CASSRTGEITEAFF
cdr3_nt: TGTGCCAGCAGCCGCACAGGGGAGATCACTGAAGCTTTCTTT

clone_size: many
j_call: TRBJ2-5
d_call: .
v_call: TRBV5-1
cdr3_aa: CASSLERPGETQYF
cdr3_nt: TGCGCCAGCAGCTTGGAGAGACCCGGGGAGACCCAGTACTTC

clone_size: many
j_call: TRBJ2-2
d_call: .
v_call: TRBV5-1
cdr3_aa: CASSLRQEGTGELFF
cdr3_nt: TGCGCCAGCAGCTTGCGGCAGGAGGGGACCGGGGAGCTGTTTTTT

clone_size: many
j_call: TRBJ2-2
d_call: TRBD1
v_call: TRBV5-1
cdr3_aa: CASSSWSRPGQGNTGELFF
cdr3_nt: TGCGCCAGCAGCTCGTGGTCCAGACCCGGACAGGGGAACACCGGGGAGCTGTTTTTT

clone_size: many
j_call: TRBJ2-7
d_call: TRBD1
v_call: TRBV27
cdr3_aa: CASSEGQISSYEQYF
cdr3_nt: TGTGCCAGCAGCGAGGGACAGATCAGCTCCTACGAGCAGTACTTC